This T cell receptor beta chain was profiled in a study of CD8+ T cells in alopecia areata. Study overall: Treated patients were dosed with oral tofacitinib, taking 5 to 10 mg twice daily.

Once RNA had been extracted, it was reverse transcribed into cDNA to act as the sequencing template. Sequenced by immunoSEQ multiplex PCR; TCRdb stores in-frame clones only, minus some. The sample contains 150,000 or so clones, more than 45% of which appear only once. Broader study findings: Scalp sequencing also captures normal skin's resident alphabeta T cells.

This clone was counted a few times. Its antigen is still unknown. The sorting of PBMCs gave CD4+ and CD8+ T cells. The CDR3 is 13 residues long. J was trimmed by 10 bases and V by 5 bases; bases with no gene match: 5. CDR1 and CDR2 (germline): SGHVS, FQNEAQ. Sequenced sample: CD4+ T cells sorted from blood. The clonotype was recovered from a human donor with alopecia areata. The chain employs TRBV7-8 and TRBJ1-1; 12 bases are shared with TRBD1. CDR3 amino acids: CASSLGTGGAAFF. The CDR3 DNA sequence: TGTGCCAGCAGCCTGGGGACAGGGGGCGCAGCTTTCTTT.